The rows below give T cell receptor beta chains drawn from one sample of a study of technical replicates of blood from a handful of donors. Sequenced by immunoSEQ multiplex PCR; TCRdb stores in-frame clones only, minus some. The data hold 11,000 to 15,000 clones, with approximately 80% observed a single time. The sample consisted of PBMCs. The receptors were sampled from a human donor in good health. Each CDR3 is given without its conserved first and last residue. Fields, in order: CDR3 length, V gene, J gene, CDR3 protein.

13,TRBV6-4,TRBJ2-2,ASSDSATNTGELF
13,TRBV7-6,TRBJ2-7,ASSPEGLAGYEQY
11,TRBV27,TRBJ2-7,ASTLTGSSEQY
10,TRBV7-9,TRBJ2-7,ASSSYRVEQY
10,TRBV25-1,TRBJ2-3,ASSGATDTQY
18,TRBV11-3,TRBJ2-1,ASSLGGSGSSLSSYNEQF
12,TRBV29-1,TRBJ2-3,SVEDRGGADTQY
13,TRBV30,TRBJ1-1,AWSVYRGGNAEAF
13,TRBV9,TRBJ1-1,ASSVGNRAGTEAF
14,TRBV27,TRBJ2-3,ASSLLGFDSTDTQY
13,TRBV2,TRBJ2-1,ASSGISGSYNEQF
12,TRBV28,TRBJ2-7,ASTYSGASYEQY
13,TRBV9,TRBJ2-3,ASSVGTLYTDTQY
15,TRBV7-2,TRBJ2-3,ASSLVTGTGGRDTQY
13,TRBV5-1,TRBJ2-3,ASSLEARATDTQY
14,TRBV9,TRBJ2-2,ASSVAGQGNTGELF
14,TRBV11-2,TRBJ2-7,ASSPLAGGRSYEQY
12,TRBV27,TRBJ1-5,ASSQDRGNQPQH
14,TRBV6-1,TRBJ2-6,ASSDIGGSGANVLT
14,TRBV6-5,TRBJ2-1,ASSSTAGVLDNEQF
11,TRBV6-1,TRBJ2-7,ASSDWAAKEQY
10,TRBV5-6,TRBJ2-2,ASRRGTGELF
13,TRBV6-1,TRBJ1-5,ASSERSGLNQPQH
13,TRBV2,TRBJ2-7,ASTPAGWASGSPY
13,TRBV7-3,TRBJ2-3,ASSLTGQYTDTQY
10,TRBV19,TRBJ1-2,ASSPRQLGYT
13,TRBV19,TRBJ1-4,ASSMVGATNEKLF
11,TRBV19,TRBJ2-5,ASGDSSQETQY
15,TRBV30,TRBJ2-2,AWSKSYRALNTGELF
13,TRBV6-5,TRBJ2-7,ASSYQTGVRDEQY
14,TRBV19,TRBJ2-1,ASSILAGVSYNEQF
13,TRBV2,TRBJ2-1,ASSEGGLEGNEQF
9,TRBV29-1,TRBJ2-7,SVELAGEQY
11,TRBV28,TRBJ2-7,ASGQGSSYEQY
15,TRBV13,TRBJ2-5,ASLSLAGASQGETQY
13,TRBV2,TRBJ1-5,ASSVGPGRDQPQH
12,TRBV27,TRBJ1-5,ASSHRGSNQPQH
12,TRBV2,TRBJ1-3,ASSVSSFGNTIY
14,TRBV7-8,TRBJ2-1,ASSTPSGRFYNEQF
12,TRBV18,TRBJ1-1,ASSPLQVNTEAF
13,TRBV6-6,TRBJ2-2,ASSYVAANTGELF